A selection of T cell receptor beta chains follows, all from one sample in a study of breast tumors, draining lymph nodes, adjacent tissues. One entry per CDR3 protein results from TCRdb running MiXCR on the multiplex PCR reads. The data contain under 350,000 distinct CDR3 sequences, about 30% of them singletons. What was sequenced was axillary lymph node tissue. Source of these receptors: a female donor with breast cancer. Some clones in this sample may be carry-over from other donors' samples. The CDR3 runs from the conserved cysteine through the conserved F or W. The D gene is left open where the match is weak. Size tells how often a clone was seen (once, few, many) or the class of an expanded clone, and some rows leave it out.

v_call	clone_size	j_call	d_call	cdr3_aa	cdr3_nt
TRBV20-1	many	TRBJ2-3	TRBD2	CSVEREDTQYF	TGCAGTGTGGAGCGGGAGGATACGCAGTATTTT
TRBV19	medium-sized	TRBJ1-6	.	CASTRFGSPLHF	TGTGCCAGTACCCGTTTTGGGTCACCCCTCCACTTT
TRBV10-3	many	TRBJ2-2	.	CAISYRAQNTGELFF	TGTGCCATCAGTTACAGGGCTCAGAACACCGGGGAGCTGTTTTTT
TRBV28	.	TRBJ2-1	.	CASRRDSNEQFF	TGTGCCAGCAGGAGGGACTCCAATGAGCAGTTCTTC
TRBV7-2	.	TRBJ2-3	TRBD1	CASRWSSRTGIVPDTQYF	TGTGCCAGCAGATGGTCTAGCCGGACAGGGATAGTTCCAGATACGCAGTATTTT
TRBV7-2	.	TRBJ1-3	.	CASSFPSGQRGSGNTIYF	TGTGCCAGCAGCTTCCCGAGTGGACAAAGGGGCTCGGGAAACACCATATATTTT
TRBV7-8	many	TRBJ2-5	.	CASSLAVGAVQETQYF	TGTGCCAGCAGCTTAGCCGTCGGGGCGGTCCAAGAGACCCAGTACTTC
TRBV12-3/TRBV12-4	many	TRBJ1-6	.	CASSSPGYNSPLHF	TGTGCCAGCAGCTCGCCGGGCTATAATTCACCCCTCCACTTT
TRBV4-1	few	TRBJ2-1	TRBD2	CASSQASGRSYNEQFF	TGCGCCAGCAGCCAAGCAAGCGGGAGATCGTACAATGAGCAGTTCTTC
TRBV6-6	.	TRBJ2-1	.	CASSHDPTGRSYNEQFF	TGTGCCAGCAGTCACGACCCGACGGGGCGATCCTACAATGAGCAGTTCTTC